The TCR beta chain described here comes from a study of shared clonotypes between healthy human individuals. Study information: Three plates were used per donor for CD4 naive, three for CD4 memory, two for CD8 naive and one for CD8 memory.

This clone came up a few times. What it recognizes is unknown. Per sorted-subset replicate PCR, input was 200 to 250 ng DNA, representing about 30,000 T cell genomes. Produced via immunoSEQ multiplex PCR; TCRdb's table is partial and in-frame only. The sample contains hundreds of thousands of clones, 55% to 85% of which appear only once. Points from the study as a whole: Despite large depth, rarefaction showed incomplete sorted-subset sequencing. Genetic and exposure-history diversity was limited by the small donor number.

The clonotype comes from a woman in her thirties in good health. The sample consisted of memory CD4+ T cells sorted from blood. As for subset: CD45RA-negative fraction.

CDR3 residues: CASSLTVLVENTQYF. For the CDR3, the DNA is TGTGCCAGCAGCCTGACAGTATTGGTTGAGAATACGCAGTATTTT. This chain connects TRBV7-2 to TRBJ2-3; a weak D match, TRBD1 (5 bases). Germline V gene lookup returns CDR1 SGHTA and CDR2 FQGNSA. The CDR3 consists of 15 residues. Trimming left V 5 bases short and J 7 bases short, with 19 bases between. Supplemented by reference TRBV7-2 and TRBJ2-3, the full variable domain reads GAGVSQSPSNKVTEKGKDVELRCDPISGHTALYWYRQSLGQGLEFLIYFQGNSAPDKSGLPSDRFSAERTGGSVSTLTIQRTQQEDSAVYLCASSLTVLVENTQYFGPGTRLTVL.